This TCR beta chain was identified in a study of human T cells and chemical hapten exposure. Study-wide background: Throughout the approximately 24-week study, diphenylcyclopropenone was applied weekly to the patients' scalps.

The V end was cut by 10 bases, the J end by 4 bases, with 14 bases between. The CDR3 length is 12 residues. Per germline, CDR1 MDHEN and CDR2 SYDVKM. General study results and limits: TCRs exceeding a frequency of 1 in 1000 stayed unchanged under DPC sensitization.

TCRdb re-analysed the RACE reads in MiXCR, keeping a single row per CDR3 protein. The sample contains about 380,000 distinct CDR3 sequences, nearly 5% of which appear only once. On this clonotype: What it binds is not known.

Documented time point: patch test 1, 2 weeks after DPC sensitization. Treatment of the sample: therapeutic diphenylcyclopropenone sensitization with weekly scalp DPC. Unfractionated whole blood yielded total RNA. The rearrangement uses TRBV28 and TRBJ2-7; D possibly corresponds to TRBD2 (6 bases). This receptor was identified in a woman in her 50s with alopecia areata. Some clones in this sample may be carry-over from other donors' samples. The sample consisted of whole blood, taken in connection with sensitization to the hapten diphenylcyclopropenone (DPC). DNA for the CDR3: TGTGCCACCCTGGGACTGCTTTACGAGCAGTACTTC. Translating it yields CATLGLLYEQYF.